This T cell receptor (beta chain) emerged from a study of T cell changes during pregnancy in multiple sclerosis. From germline, CDR1 is GTSNPN and CDR2 SVGIG (reference sequence). The CDR3 is 14 residues long. Trimming took 0 bases from V and 7 from J, leaving 15 bases between them. The table came from immunoSEQ multiplex PCR; TCRdb's copy has only in-frame clones and leaves some out. The sample consists of fewer than 80,000 clones, 85% to 95% of them appearing once. This clonotype was sampled from a female donor in good health, enrolled as a control in a pregnancy study. The V gene is TRBV30, the J gene TRBJ1-2; the D gene is possibly TRBD1 (5 bases). The sample consisted of peripheral blood, taken in the third trimester of pregnancy. CDR3 in DNA: TGTGCCTGGAGTGTACCTCCCGGAACAGGTGGCTACACCTTC. Translating gives CAWSVPPGTGGYTF.